These T cell receptor beta chains were read from a single sample in a study of cytomegalovirus exposure and HLA in healthy donors. The protocol was immunoSEQ multiplex PCR, while the TCRdb copy is restricted to in-frame clones and leaves out a portion. The sample has about 130,000 clones, 75% to 85% seen once. The specimen sequenced was PBMCs. Receptors originate from a man aged 35-49 years in good health and CMV-seronegative. Each CDR3 is given with its conserved first and last residue. D genes are given only for firm matches. Rows may omit the clone size; those that give it use once, few, many or a size class.

clone_size	v_call	j_call	d_call	cdr3_nt	cdr3_aa
once	TRBV5-5	TRBJ2-1	NA	TGTGCCAGCAGCTTGAACAGCGACAGCTACAATGAGCAGTTCTTC	CASSLNSDSYNEQFF
NA	TRBV6-5	TRBJ1-5	TRBD1	TGTGCCAGCACCACAGGGGCCCCAGGAGGGCCCCAGCATTTT	CASTTGAPGGPQHF
NA	TRBV5-1	TRBJ2-1	NA	TGCGCCAGCAGCTTGGGGCCTAGGGGAGGCAATGAGCAGTTCTTC	CASSLGPRGGNEQFF
NA	TRBV28	TRBJ1-1	NA	TGTGCCAGCAGTTTCCCTCGACAGGAACAGAACACTGAAGCTTTCTTT	CASSFPRQEQNTEAFF
NA	TRBV10-3	TRBJ1-5	TRBD1	TGTGCCATCAGTGATTGGGACAGAAATCAGCCCCAGCATTTT	CAISDWDRNQPQHF
NA	TRBV6-9	TRBJ2-7	NA	TGTGCCAGCCCGAGAGGAGGTGACTCCTACGAGCAGTACTTC	CASPRGGDSYEQYF
NA	TRBV28	TRBJ2-3	TRBD2	TGTGCCAGCAGTTTAGAGCGGGAGGGCCCAGTGACAGATACGCAGTATTTT	CASSLEREGPVTDTQYF
NA	TRBV19	TRBJ1-2	NA	TGTGCCAGTAGTCCGGGGGGTTTTAACTATGGCTACACCTTC	CASSPGGFNYGYTF
once	TRBV6-4	TRBJ2-1	TRBD2	TGTGCCAGCTGTGATGCGGGGGCCTACAATGAGCAGTTCTTC	CASCDAGAYNEQFF
NA	TRBV15	TRBJ2-7	TRBD1	TGTGCCACCAGCAGAGGGCGGACAGGGTTGGAGTACTTC	CATSRGRTGLEYF
NA	TRBV27	TRBJ2-7	NA	TGTGCCAGCAGCCTAATTGATCGGGGGTACGAGCAGTACTTC	CASSLIDRGYEQYF
NA	TRBV7-2	TRBJ1-5	TRBD1	TGTGCCAGCAGCGGGCAGGGGGCGAGCAATCAGCCCCAGCATTTT	CASSGQGASNQPQHF
NA	TRBV7-9	TRBJ2-5	TRBD2	TGTGCCAGCAGCTCCCCGGCTGGCGGGAGTGGAGAGACCCAGTACTTC	CASSSPAGGSGETQYF
NA	TRBV6-1	TRBJ2-2	TRBD1	TGTGCCAGCAGAACCGGGACAGGCTTAACCGGGGAGCTGTTTTTT	CASRTGTGLTGELFF
NA	TRBV6-1	TRBJ2-2	TRBD2	TGTGCCAGCAGTGTGTCTAGCGGGATCATCGATAGCGGGGAGCTGTTTTTT	CASSVSSGIIDSGELFF
once	TRBV30	TRBJ1-5	TRBD1	TGTGCCTGGAGTACCCGGACAGGGCATAGCAATCAGCCCCAGCATTTT	CAWSTRTGHSNQPQHF
NA	TRBV9	TRBJ2-5	TRBD2	TGTGCCAGCAGCCCAGGACTAGCGGGGGGGCAAGAGACCCAGTACTTC	CASSPGLAGGQETQYF
few	TRBV10-3	TRBJ2-7	TRBD1	TGTGCCATCAGTGACCAAGCAAGGGGGCATAATTACGAGCAGTACTTC	CAISDQARGHNYEQYF
NA	TRBV28	TRBJ2-4	NA	TGTGCCAGCAGTTTTGGGGGGGCCAAAAACATTCAGTACTTC	CASSFGGAKNIQYF
NA	TRBV30	TRBJ1-2	TRBD1	TGTGCCTGGAATACCGGGACAGTCCATGGCTACACCTTC	CAWNTGTVHGYTF
once	TRBV6-1	TRBJ1-1	TRBD1	TGTGCCAGCAACCGACAGGGGGGGTACACTGAAGCTTTCTTT	CASNRQGGYTEAFF
NA	TRBV6-4	TRBJ2-1	NA	TGTGCCAGCACTCTAGACAGCTCCTACAATGAGCAGTTCTTC	CASTLDSSYNEQFF
NA	TRBV13	TRBJ1-6	TRBD1	TGTGCCAGCAGCTATTACGGGACAGGGAATTCACCCCTCCACTTT	CASSYYGTGNSPLHF
NA	TRBV5-1	TRBJ1-2	NA	TGCGCCAGCAGCGACAGAAACCCTAACTATGGCTACACCTTC	CASSDRNPNYGYTF
NA	TRBV4-2	TRBJ2-7	TRBD1	TGTGCCAGCAGCGGGTGGACAGGCTACGAGCAGTACTTC	CASSGWTGYEQYF
NA	TRBV11-3	TRBJ1-1	NA	TGTGCCAGCAGCAGGACAGTGAACACTGAAGCTTTCTTT	CASSRTVNTEAFF
few	TRBV2	TRBJ1-5	NA	TGTGCCAGCAGTGATGTGGTACGGCAGCCCCAGCATTTT	CASSDVVRQPQHF
NA	TRBV7-8	TRBJ1-4	TRBD1	TGTGCCAGCAGCGAACAGGGGGTAACTAATGAAAAACTGTTTTTT	CASSEQGVTNEKLFF
few	TRBV7-9	TRBJ1-3	TRBD1	TGTTCCAGCAGCCTACAGGGGGCGTCTGGAAACACCATATATTTT	CSSSLQGASGNTIYF
NA	TRBV29-1	TRBJ2-7	NA	TGCAGCGTTGCCATGGGCCGACCCAGCTCCTACGAGCAGTACTTC	CSVAMGRPSSYEQYF
NA	TRBV28	TRBJ1-4	NA	TGTGCCAGCAGTGTCGACCGGACCCCCGGAGGAGAAAAACTGTTTTTT	CASSVDRTPGGEKLFF
few	TRBV5-1	TRBJ2-1	TRBD2	TGCGCCAGCAGCTTCGGACTAGCCGATGAGCAGTTCTTC	CASSFGLADEQFF
NA	TRBV7-8	TRBJ1-3	NA	TGTGCCAGCAGCCCCCCTCAAGAGAGGGGAAACACCATATATTTT	CASSPPQERGNTIYF
NA	TRBV4-1	TRBJ1-2	NA	TGCGCCAGCACCCCTGGGCCCGTTAACTATGGCTACACCTTC	CASTPGPVNYGYTF
NA	TRBV30	TRBJ1-2	TRBD1	TGTGCCTGGAACCGGGACAGGGGTGACTATGGCTACACCTTC	CAWNRDRGDYGYTF
NA	TRBV5-1	TRBJ2-1	TRBD2	TGCGCCAGCAGCTTGGGGACTAGCGGGAGTTTATATGAGCAGTTCTTC	CASSLGTSGSLYEQFF
NA	TRBV7-7	TRBJ1-1	NA	TGTGCCAGCAGCTACGACAGGCGCGCCACTGAAGCTTTCTTT	CASSYDRRATEAFF
NA	TRBV28	TRBJ2-7	TRBD1	TGTGCCAGCAGTCCACCCCTTGGACAGGGTTCGGGCTACGAGCAGTACTTC	CASSPPLGQGSGYEQYF
NA	TRBV6-5	TRBJ1-2	TRBD1	TGTGCCAGCAGTTGGGGACAGCCTAACTATGGCTACACCTTC	CASSWGQPNYGYTF
NA	TRBV7-9	TRBJ2-5	NA	TGTGCCAGCAGCCGGGAAGGGGAGACCCAGTACTTC	CASSREGETQYF
NA	TRBV28	TRBJ2-7	TRBD1	TGTGCCAGCAGTTTCGCGACAGGGGGCTACGAGCAGTACTTC	CASSFATGGYEQYF
NA	TRBV28	TRBJ2-5	NA	TGTGCCAGCAGTACACCAGGGAAAGAGACCCAGTACTTC	CASSTPGKETQYF
NA	TRBV11-2	TRBJ2-1	TRBD1	TGTGCCAGCAGCTTAGATGGGACAGGGGGCGAAGAGCAGTTCTTC	CASSLDGTGGEEQFF
NA	TRBV7-8	TRBJ2-5	TRBD2	TGTGCCAGCAGCCCCCGCCGGCTAGCGGGAGGGGTAGAGACCCAGTACTTC	CASSPRRLAGGVETQYF
NA	TRBV14	TRBJ2-2	NA	TGTGCCAGCAGCCAAGATACTTACACCGGGGAGCTGTTTTTT	CASSQDTYTGELFF
NA	TRBV5-1	TRBJ2-5	TRBD1	TGCGCCAGCAGCTTGGAAACAGGGGTTGGGACCCAGTACTTC	CASSLETGVGTQYF
NA	TRBV4-2	TRBJ2-5	TRBD2	TGTGCCAGCAGCCAAGCGGGGGGGCAAGAGACCCAGTACTTC	CASSQAGGQETQYF
NA	TRBV28	TRBJ2-7	NA	TGTGCCAGCAGTCGCTCCCTGGGGGCTTACGAGCAGTACTTC	CASSRSLGAYEQYF
NA	TRBV19	TRBJ1-1	NA	TGTGCCAGTACCAGGATGACTGAAGCTTTCTTT	CASTRMTEAFF
NA	TRBV2	TRBJ1-4	TRBD1	TGTGCCACCGCGGACAGGGGATTCGAAAAACTGTTTTTT	CATADRGFEKLFF
NA	TRBV2	TRBJ1-5	NA	TGTGCCAGCAGTGAAGATGGAGGGCCGTATCAGCCCCAGCATTTT	CASSEDGGPYQPQHF